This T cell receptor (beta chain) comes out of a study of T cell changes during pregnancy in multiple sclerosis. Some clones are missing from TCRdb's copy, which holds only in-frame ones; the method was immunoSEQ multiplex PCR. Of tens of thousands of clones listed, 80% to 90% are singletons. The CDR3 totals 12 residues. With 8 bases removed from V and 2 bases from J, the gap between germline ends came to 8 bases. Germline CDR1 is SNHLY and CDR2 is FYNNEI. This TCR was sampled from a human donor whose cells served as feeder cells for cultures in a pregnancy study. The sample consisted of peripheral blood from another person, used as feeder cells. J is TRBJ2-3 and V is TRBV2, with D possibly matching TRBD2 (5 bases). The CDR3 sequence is CASAGLTDTQYF. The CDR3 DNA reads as TGTGCCAGCGCTGGACTCACAGATACGCAGTATTTT.